What follows are 9 T cell receptor beta chains derived from one specimen sequenced in a study of cytomegalovirus exposure and HLA in healthy donors. PCR primers comprised 60 Vbeta and 13 Jbeta primers. Profiled with immunoSEQ multiplex PCR; TCRdb holds only in-frame clones, not every one. The repertoire holds about 94,000 clones, with around 66% as singletons. Sequencing was performed on PBMCs. These receptor sequences come from a man under 40 in good health and CMV-seronegative.

J is TRBJ2-1 and V is TRBV7-3, with 14 bases that match TRBD2. The junction had 5 bases not matched to a gene; V was cut back by 5 bases and J by 5 bases. The germline V gene has CDR1 SGHTA and CDR2 FQGTGA. CDR3 size: 16 residues. The CDR3 region is CASSQGLAGANNEQFF. DNA for the CDR3: TGTGCCAGCAGCCAGGGACTAGCGGGAGCCAACAATGAGCAGTTCTTC.

The V gene is TRBV7-8, the J gene TRBJ2-7; 7 bases line up with TRBD1. V dropped 5 bases and J dropped 2; count of bases not matched to a gene: 9. This CDR3 is 15 amino acids long. CDR1 and CDR2 (germline): SGHVS, FQNEAQ. CDR3 in DNA: TGTGCCAGCAGCCCATTCGTGACAGGGCCCTACGAGCAGTACTTC. Translating gives CASSPFVTGPYEQYF.

The J gene is TRBJ2-7, the V gene TRBV7-6; 7 bases align to TRBD1. The V and J ends lost 5 bases and 3 bases, in that order; junction bases with no gene match: 10. CDR1 is SGHVS and CDR2 is FNYEAQ in the germline V gene. CDR3 length equals 15 residues. The CDR3 nucleotides are TGTGCCAGCAGCGAGAGGACAGGTACTAACTACGAGCAGTACTTC. The encoded protein is CASSERTGTNYEQYF.

This chain joins TRBV5-1 and TRBJ2-3; D perhaps matches TRBD2 (6 bases). Germline CDR1 SGHRS, CDR2 YFSETQ. V was trimmed by 0 bases and J by 1 base, leaving 12 bases between them. This CDR3 region has 16 residues. This CDR3 reads CASSLATGRRTDTQYF. The DNA of the CDR3 is TGCGCCAGCAGCTTGGCCACGGGGAGGCGCACAGATACGCAGTATTTT.

This chain connects TRBV6-5 to TRBJ1-2, with 11 nucleotides matching TRBD1. The CDR3 has 15 amino acids. The ends lost 2 bases at V and 3 bases at J; junction bases unmatched: 2. The germline V gene encodes CDR1 MNHEY and CDR2 SVGAGI. The CDR3 DNA follows: TGTGCCAGCAGTTACGTGGGACAGGGGGACTATGGCTACACCTTC. Protein product: CASSYVGQGDYGYTF.

This chain connects TRBV9 to TRBJ2-5; D remains unclear. The CDR3 is 14 amino acids. The germline V gene has CDR1 SGDLS and CDR2 YYNGEE. The germline V and J ends were trimmed by 0 bases and 7 bases, with 13 bases remaining between them. CDR3 amino acids: CASSVGSYHGTQYF. The CDR3 DNA sequence: TGTGCCAGCAGCGTAGGGAGTTACCACGGGACCCAGTACTTC.

The genes are TRBV15 and TRBJ1-6; a possible D gene is TRBD1 (6 bases). Per germline, CDR1 LNHNV and CDR2 YYDKDF (reference sequence). This CDR3 contains 15 residues. V was shortened by 0 bases and J by 10 bases, with 13 bases between the two germline ends. The chain's CDR3 is CATSRDQEGGSPLHF. CDR3 DNA sequence: TGTGCCACCAGCAGAGATCAGGAAGGGGGATCACCCCTCCACTTT.

The rearrangement joins TRBV15 to TRBJ2-1, with 7 bases that match TRBD1. Per germline, CDR1 LNHNV and CDR2 YYDKDF (reference sequence). The CDR3 spans 15 residues. V lost 5 bases to trimming and J lost 9 bases; unmatched junction nucleotides: 13. This CDR3 is CATSFLGDRVTEQFF. The DNA for the CDR3 is TGTGCCACCAGCTTCCTAGGAGACAGGGTGACTGAGCAGTTCTTC.

The rearrangement links TRBV5-1 to TRBJ1-3, with TRBD1 matching over 7 bases. CDR1 SGHRS and CDR2 YFSETQ come from the germline V gene. The CDR3 contains 14 residues. V lost 4 bases and J lost 2; bases outside the gene matches: 3. Here the CDR3 reads CASSEGAAGNTIYF. CDR3 nucleotide sequence: TGCGCCAGCAGCGAGGGGGCGGCTGGAAACACCATATATTTT.